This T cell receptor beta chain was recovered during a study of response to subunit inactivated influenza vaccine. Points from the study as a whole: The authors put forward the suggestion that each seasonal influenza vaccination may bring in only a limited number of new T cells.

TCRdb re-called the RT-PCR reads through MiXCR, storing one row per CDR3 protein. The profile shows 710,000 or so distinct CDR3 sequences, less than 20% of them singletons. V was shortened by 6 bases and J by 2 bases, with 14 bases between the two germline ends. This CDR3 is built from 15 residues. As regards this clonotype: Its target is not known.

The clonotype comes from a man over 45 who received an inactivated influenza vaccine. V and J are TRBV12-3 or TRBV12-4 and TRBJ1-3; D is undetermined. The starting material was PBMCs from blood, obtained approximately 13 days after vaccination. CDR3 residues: CASREQRLAGNTIYF. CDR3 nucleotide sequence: TGTGCCAGCAGGGAGCAAAGACTAGCTGGAAACACCATATATTTT.